The following is a T cell receptor (beta chain) sequence with its context. The source of the sample is a study of technical replicates of blood from a handful of donors. Using immunoSEQ multiplex PCR, the repertoire was profiled, and TCRdb retains in-frame clones only, with some absent. Of tens of thousands of clones listed, 70% to 90% are singletons. This receptor was taken from a human donor in good health. Some clones in this sample may be carry-over from other donors' samples. Input material: PBMCs.

The CDR3 bases are TGCGCCAGCAGCTCGGGACAGGGGGGCTCACCCCTCCACTTT. It translates to CASSSGQGGSPLHF. The chain combines TRBV5-1 with TRBJ1-6, with 11 positions matching TRBD1. Germline assignment: CDR1 SGHRS and CDR2 YFSETQ. V dropped 3 bases and J dropped 10; count of bases not matched to a gene: 3. CDR3 length: 14 residues.